The entry below gives a single T cell receptor beta chain sequence along with its context. No antigen is known for it. This specimen comes from a study of T cell repertoires in cytomegalovirus infection. Study conclusions and caveats: The ex vivo response was dominated by HLA-C-restricted CMV-specific TCR beta clonotypes.

TCRdb reprocessed the reads with MiXCR, giving one entry per CDR3 protein. In the table there are 650,000 to 900,000 distinct CDR3 sequences, approximately 32% of which are singletons. The CDR3 is made up of 13 amino acids. Deletions cut 5 bases from V and 0 bases from J, with 6 bases between. Germline V gives CDR1 MDHEN, CDR2 SYDVKM. The sample here was cultured CD8+ T cells from PBMCs, taken from culture after CMV antigen stimulation. V is TRBV28 and J is TRBJ2-3; D gene unclear. The origin of this receptor is a human donor in good health (CMV status not recorded). Some clones in this sample may be carry-over from other donors' samples. CDR3 DNA sequence: TGTGCCAGCAGTGGTTTGAGCACAGATACGCAGTATTTT. It translates to CASSGLSTDTQYF.